Following are 13 T cell receptor beta chains from one sample sequenced in a study of cytomegalovirus exposure and HLA in healthy donors. PCR used 60 Vbeta primers and 13 Jbeta primers. The method was immunoSEQ multiplex PCR; TCRdb's version includes in-frame clones alone and lacks a portion of them. The data contain more than 85,000 clones, almost 70% of them seen just once; the ten biggest clones take up 3.2%. Sequencing was carried out using PBMCs. The receptors shown here come from a man aged 25-45 years in good health and CMV-seronegative.

This chain joins TRBV19 and TRBJ2-2; D unresolved. Trimming shortened V by 5 bases and J by 7 bases, and 5 bases separated the two germline ends. The CDR3 runs 11 residues. Germline CDR1 and CDR2: LNHDA and SQIVND (reference sequence). CDR3 sequence (DNA): TGTGCCAGTAGTGGAGTCGGGGAGCTGTTTTTT. Translating gives CASSGVGELFF. The whole variable domain, remainder taken from reference TRBV19 and TRBJ2-2, is DGGITQSPKYLFRKEGQNVTLSCEQNLNHDAMYWYRQDPGQGLRLIYYSQIVNDFQKGDIAEGYSVSREKKESFPLTVTSAQKNPTAFYLCASSGVGELFFGEGSRLTVL.

This clone has more than one count but fewer than ten. The V call is TRBV9, the J call TRBJ2-5, with TRBD1 matching 7 bases. CDR3 size: 11 residues. The ends lost 4 bases at V and 7 bases at J; junction bases unmatched: 1. The germline V gene has CDR1 SGDLS and CDR2 YYNGEE. DNA for the CDR3: TGTGCCAGCAGCCCAGGGGGGACCCAGTACTTC. The encoded protein is CASSPGGTQYF.

This clone was found a few times. Other DNA sequences from this sample encode an identical CDR3 as well. This chain connects TRBV15 to TRBJ2-1; 8 bases agree with TRBD1. With 0 bases clipped from V and 7 bases from J, the junction kept 14 bases outside the gene matches. CDR3 length equals 18 residues. Germline CDR1 is LNHNV and CDR2 is YYDKDF (reference sequence). The CDR3 DNA reads TGTGCCACCAGCAGAGATTTTAGGCGAGACAGGGGTAGGAATGAGCAGTTCTTC. Encoded protein: CATSRDFRRDRGRNEQFF.

The J gene is TRBJ2-3, the V gene TRBV6-5; the D gene is possibly TRBD2 (7 bases). The germline V and J ends were trimmed by 2 bases and 3 bases, with 15 bases remaining between them. Germline CDR1 is MNHEY and CDR2 is SVGAGI. The CDR3 covers 16 residues. For the CDR3, the DNA is TGTGCCAGCAGTTACCTCCGGGGGGCAGAGACAGATACGCAGTATTTT. Its translation: CASSYLRGAETDTQYF.

The chain carries TRBV29-1 and TRBJ2-4; perhaps TRBD1 as D (5 bases). V shed 5 bases and J shed 3 bases, with 17 bases lying between them. In germline, CDR1 is SQVTM, CDR2 ANQGSEA. The CDR3 is 15 amino acids. CDR3 region: CSVSQGASGKNIQYF. DNA of the CDR3: TGCAGCGTTTCGCAGGGCGCCTCAGGCAAAAACATTCAGTACTTC. Drawing the rest from reference TRBV29-1 and TRBJ2-4, the complete variable domain is SAVISQKPSRDICQRGTSLTIQCQVDSQVTMMFWYRQQPGQSLTLIATANQGSEATYESGFVIDKFPISRPNLTFSTLTVSNMSPEDSSIYLCSVSQGASGKNIQYFGAGTRLSVL.

This rearrangement joins TRBV7-2 to TRBJ1-2; TRBD1 matches at 10 bases. The length of the CDR3 is 15 residues. Germline V lookup: CDR1 SGHTA, CDR2 FQGNSA. V trimming: 5 bases; J trimming: 8 bases; junction bases outside the gene matches: 11. CDR3 sequence (DNA): TGTGCCAGCAGCCTGCGACAGGGGGCCCGAGGAGGCTACACCTTC. Translating gives CASSLRQGARGGYTF.

The rearrangement uses TRBV7-2 and TRBJ1-2, with a weak D call TRBD1 (5 bases). Trimming took off 4 bases at V and 8 bases at J, with 14 bases between the two ends. The CDR3 has 13 amino acids. Germline CDR1 SGHTA, CDR2 FQGNSA. CDR3 residues: CASSSRAFGGYTF. The CDR3 nucleotides are TGTGCCAGCAGCTCCAGGGCCTTTGGGGGCTACACCTTC.

This chain connects TRBV7-2 to TRBJ1-1; TRBD1 agrees at 7 bases. From germline, CDR1 is SGHTA and CDR2 FQGNSA. The CDR3 has 18 residues. Unmatched junction bases numbered 12, after V lost 2 bases and J lost 0 bases. The CDR3 DNA reads as TGTGCCAGCAGCTTACCTCCGGGACAGAACCTTTTGAACACTGAAGCTTTCTTT. Amino acid sequence: CASSLPPGQNLLNTEAFF.

The CDR3 protein is CASGLPRQFESGNTIYF. CDR3 coding DNA: TGTGCTAGTGGTTTGCCACGACAATTCGAGTCGGGAAACACCATATATTTT. This chain links TRBV12-5 with TRBJ1-3, with D unclear. The germline CDR1 and CDR2 sequences are LGHNT and FRNRAP. V was clipped by 2 bases and J by 4 bases, with 18 bases between them. The CDR3 has 17 amino acids.

The chain recombines TRBV4-3 with TRBJ2-1; 8 bases are a match to TRBD2. The V gene's germline CDR1 is LGHNA and CDR2 YSLEER. The CDR3 covers 14 residues. V gave up 4 bases and J gave up 5 bases; unmatched junction bases: 4. CDR3 protein: CASSPQGLDNEQFF. The CDR3 DNA sequence: TGCGCCAGCAGCCCACAGGGACTAGACAATGAGCAGTTCTTC.

The chain has TRBV7-2 and TRBJ2-2, with D perhaps TRBD2 (5 bases). This CDR3 contains 16 residues. Trimming stripped 2 bases from V and 5 bases from J, with 15 bases between. Germline V CDR1 and CDR2: SGHTA, FQGNSA. The CDR3 DNA reads as TGTGCCAGCAGCTTATCATCTACTAGAAGGACCGGGGAGCTGTTTTTT. This sequence encodes CASSLSSTRRTGELFF. The complete variable domain, with remaining parts taken from reference TRBV7-2 and TRBJ2-2, reads GAGVSQSPSNKVTEKGKDVELRCDPISGHTALYWYRQSLGQGLEFLIYFQGNSAPDKSGLPSDRFSAERTGGSVSTLTIQRTQQEDSAVYLCASSLSSTRRTGELFFGEGSRLTVL.

The chain has TRBV18 and TRBJ2-3, with 9 bases identical to TRBD2. CDR1 and CDR2 (germline): KGHSH, LQKENI. The CDR3 totals 15 residues. V was pared by 6 bases and J by 5 bases, with 9 bases of the junction left unmatched. The CDR3 here is CASSPIAGVGDTQYF. The DNA of the CDR3 is TGTGCCAGCTCCCCGATAGCGGGAGTGGGAGATACGCAGTATTTT.

This chain uses TRBV4-3 with TRBJ2-2; D ambiguous. Per the germline V gene, CDR1 is LGHNA and CDR2 is YSLEER. Between the trimmed V and J ends, which lost 1 base and 6 bases, there was a span of 6 bases. The CDR3 runs to 13 residues. The CDR3 protein is CASSQVLAGELFF. CDR3 DNA sequence: TGCGCCAGCAGCCAAGTACTTGCCGGGGAGCTGTTTTTT.